This record concerns one T cell receptor beta chain sequence. This clonotype was observed a few times. Its specific antigen is unknown. No base qualities exist here, and no much larger clone lies one base off it. V was cut back by 5 bases and J by 0 bases, leaving a gap of 12 bases between them. The CDR3 measures 15 amino acids from cysteine to phenylalanine. Just CDR3 DNA is preserved here, 45 bases in frame from base 1. CDR1 SGHTA and CDR2 FQGNSA are derived from the germline V gene. To demonstrate the VDJtools post-analysis software, the study profiled TCR beta repertoires from the peripheral blood of about 13 young patients with multiple sclerosis. The patients with multiple sclerosis were children and adolescents between roughly 6 and 15 years of age. The sample is drawn from a study of post-analysis software for immune sequencing data (dated by TCRdb to between 2014 and 2017). With regard to the full study: The recorded disease courses included relapsing-remitting, secondary progressive and progressive-relapsing multiple sclerosis, and some patients had no subtype annotation. Patient repertoires were compared against roughly 12 previously published healthy control repertoires from donors aged roughly 6 to 27 years. A subset of samples was prepared in parallel using single-end sample barcoding, then pooled and co-amplified after Illumina adapter ligation. Points the paper makes about the study in general: Significantly higher frequencies in patients than in controls were found for five or six TRBV segments, including TRBV5-6, TRBV5-1 and TRBV20-1. The control group was slightly older than the multiple sclerosis patient group. When samples were clustered directly using the F measure, samples prepared in the same batch co-clustered strongly, which prompted a batch-effect correction. Significantly lower normalized Chao1 diversity was found in multiple sclerosis patients than in controls, suggesting substantial peripheral T-cell clonal expansion.

The library came from PCR. Sequencing relied on an Illumina HiSeq 2500. To reduce PCR and sequencing biases, unique molecular identifiers were built into the TCR beta cDNA libraries. Roughly 0.5 million cDNA molecules were obtained per 1 to 10 million input T cells, so each molecule approximated one T cell. The patient libraries were prepared and sequenced with the same protocol used for the earlier healthy control dataset. Samples belonging to the same batch were prepared together, multiplexed and sequenced on a shared HiSeq lane. As for the authors' bioinformatics: Raw barcoded reads were processed with MIGEC, and single-read molecular identifier groups were discarded before consensus assembly and CDR3 extraction. VDJtools was used for post-analysis of the clonotype tables, and diversity was normalized by down-sampling every dataset to the size of the smallest sample. To correct batch-related cross-sample contamination, repertoire overlap clustering matched CDR3 amino acid sequences but not nucleotide sequences. TCRdb reprocessing: public reads trimmed at Q25 with fastp, clones called with MiXCR, in-frame beta chains kept. Rows are combined by CDR3 protein, so each entry shows the most common genes and DNA. Here the V and J calls rest on TCRdb's processing, not on the authors' analysis. In all, the sample holds hundreds of thousands of distinct CDR3 sequences, and more than 50% of those were seen once. The ten top clones hold about 11% of the sample.

This chain joins TRBV7-2 to TRBJ2-3, with the D gene not clear enough to name. The sequence was collected from a girl aged 2 to 10 with multiple sclerosis. The sequenced material came from blood. The CDR3 region has the sequence CASSLLSISTDTQYF. In nucleotide form, the sequence is TGTGCCAGCAGCCTTCTCTCGATTAGCACAGATACGCAGTATTTT.